Below, 12 T cell receptor beta chains from the same sample are listed, as sequenced in a study of PD-1 blockade in classical Hodgkin lymphoma. Patients all relapsed after autologous stem cell transplantation, and there was variation in brentuximab vedotin exposure. The table came from immunoSEQ multiplex PCR; TCRdb's copy has only in-frame clones and leaves some out. The sample contains about 43,000 clones, roughly 70% of which appear only once. The sequencing used peripheral blood mononuclear cells (PBMCs), collected before the second cycle of nivolumab. The receptor set was obtained from a human donor with classical Hodgkin lymphoma.

This clone has a handful of counts. J is TRBJ1-1 and V is TRBV7-9; 7 bases align to TRBD1. CDR3 length: 14 amino acids. Germline values: CDR1 SEHNR, CDR2 FQNEAQ (reference sequence). Losses at the gene ends were 2 bases for V and 9 bases for J; bases not matched to a gene: 9. DNA of the CDR3: TGTGCCAGCAGCTTAAGGACAGGACGTGAAAAAGCTTTCTTT. Encoded protein: CASSLRTGREKAFF.

This clone was counted between two and nine times. In DNA form, the CDR3 reads TGTGCCAGCAGCCAATCGGGCCGGGGGTATTACTATGGCTACACCTTC. Translated: CASSQSGRGYYYGYTF. The chain links TRBV4-2 to TRBJ1-2; tentative D call: TRBD1 (5 bases). V was clipped by 2 bases and J by 3 bases, with 16 bases between them. The CDR3 extends over 16 amino acids. CDR1 is LGHNA and CDR2 is YNFKEQ in the germline V gene.

The chain combines TRBV28 with TRBJ1-4; possible D gene TRBD1, 5 bases. The CDR3 extends over 12 amino acids. Germline CDR1 MDHEN, CDR2 SYDVKM. The ends were cut back, 6 bases at V and 15 bases at J, with 17 bases in the middle. CDR3 in amino acids: CASRGTGGTLFF. DNA of the CDR3: TGTGCCAGCAGGGGAACGGGGGGTACGTTGTTTTTT.

V and J are TRBV4-1 and TRBJ1-1; D is perhaps TRBD1 (6 bases). The length of the CDR3 is 16 residues. Trimming left V 4 bases short and J 0 bases short, with 15 bases between. The germline V gene encodes CDR1 MGHRA and CDR2 YSYEKL. The CDR3 DNA follows: TGCGCCAGCAGCCCCGTAAGACAGGTTATGAACACTGAAGCTTTCTTT. It translates to CASSPVRQVMNTEAFF.

This chain links TRBV5-6 with TRBJ2-7; 10 positions agree with TRBD2. CDR1 is SGHDT, CDR2 YYEEEE, per germline. CDR3 size: 14 residues. The ends lost 0 bases at V and 5 bases at J; junction bases unmatched: 2. CDR3 DNA: TGTGCCAGCAGCTTGGTCCTAGCGGGAGACGAGCAGTACTTC. Its translation is CASSLVLAGDEQYF.

The genes are TRBV4-2 and TRBJ2-1; TRBD2 agrees at 7 bases. Germline-derived CDR1 and CDR2 are LGHNA and YNFKEQ. After removal of 1 base from V and 0 bases from J, the junction contained 9 bases not matched to a gene. This CDR3 has 18 residues. The CDR3 region is CASSQGKGWDYSYNEQFF. CDR3 DNA sequence: TGTGCCAGCAGCCAAGGGAAGGGGTGGGACTACTCCTACAATGAGCAGTTCTTC.

V usage is TRBV28 and J usage is TRBJ2-5; 7 nucleotides agree with TRBD1. The CDR3 has 16 amino acids. From germline, CDR1 is MDHEN and CDR2 SYDVKM. After removal of 4 bases from V and 5 bases from J, the junction contained 13 bases not matched to a gene. The CDR3 region is CASSWTTGPGEETQYF. CDR3 sequence (DNA): TGTGCCAGCAGTTGGACGACAGGGCCAGGTGAGGAGACCCAGTACTTC.

This chain's CDR3 is CASSLASQGFYGYTF. CDR3 in DNA: TGTGCCAGCAGCTTAGCGTCACAGGGGTTCTATGGCTACACCTTC. The chain is built from TRBV7-9 and TRBJ1-2, with 7 positions matching TRBD1. CDR3 length equals 15 residues. CDR1 is SEHNR, CDR2 FQNEAQ, per germline (reference sequence). Trimming cost V 0 bases and J 4 bases; bases outside gene matches: 5.

The table lists this clone with a few counts. The J gene is TRBJ1-6, the V gene TRBV5-4; the match to TRBD1 covers 10 bases. Per the germline V gene, CDR1 is SGHNT and CDR2 is YYREEE (reference sequence). The CDR3 has 15 amino acids. Germline trimming cut 5 bases from V and 7 bases from J; bases unmatched to any gene: 6. The chain's CDR3 is CASSSPGQGNSPLHF. The CDR3 DNA follows: TGTGCCAGCAGTTCTCCGGGACAGGGGAATTCACCCCTCCACTTT.

The V and J genes are TRBV15 and TRBJ2-1, with 7 nucleotides matching TRBD1. V lost 2 bases to trimming and J lost 3 bases; unmatched junction nucleotides: 4. The CDR3 contains 15 residues. CDR1 and CDR2 (germline): LNHNV, YYDKDF (reference sequence). CDR3 nucleotide sequence: TGTGCCACCAGCAGACACAGGGGAAGCTACAATGAGCAGTTCTTC. The encoded protein is CATSRHRGSYNEQFF.

This clone appeared a few times. J is TRBJ1-1 and V is TRBV7-6; D is ambiguous. The V and J ends lost 5 bases and 5 bases respectively, with 15 bases between them. This CDR3 is 14 amino acids long. In germline, CDR1 is SGHVS, CDR2 FNYEAQ. The CDR3 DNA reads TGTGCCAGCAGCCCCCGCGGGCCTTGGACTGAAGCTTTCTTT. Protein product: CASSPRGPWTEAFF.

The chain couples TRBV2 to TRBJ2-3; D not resolved. The germline gives CDR1 SNHLY, CDR2 FYNNEI. V was shortened by 3 bases and J by 0 bases, with 10 bases between the two germline ends. The length of the CDR3 is 15 residues. Here the CDR3 reads CASSDFEASTDTQYF. CDR3 in DNA: TGTGCCAGCAGTGACTTTGAGGCTAGCACAGATACGCAGTATTTT.